Following are 27 T cell receptor beta chains from one sample sequenced in a study of blood T cell repertoires in COVID-19. Generated by immunoSEQ multiplex PCR, the TCRdb table keeps only in-frame clones and is missing some. Among tens of thousands of clones, roughly 82% were seen once, and the ten largest hold roughly 25%. Sequenced sample: peripheral blood. The receptor set was obtained from a man aged 60 to 69 with acute or convalescent COVID-19.

There are a few counts of this clone. This chain connects TRBV19 to TRBJ1-2, with D hard to call. V lost 4 bases and J lost 0, with 21 bases in between. Germline loops: CDR1 LNHDA, CDR2 SQIVND (reference sequence). The CDR3 has 18 amino acids. The CDR3 sequence is CASSNPPGRQTSNYGYTF. The CDR3 region has the DNA TGTGCCAGTAGTAACCCTCCGGGGAGGCAGACGTCTAACTATGGCTACACCTTC.

This clone was detected once. V usage is TRBV18 and J usage is TRBJ1-1; a possible D gene is TRBD1 (6 bases). Germline CDR1 is KGHSH and CDR2 is LQKENI. V lost 6 bases to trimming and J lost 5 bases, with 19 bases between them. The length of the CDR3 is 15 residues. CDR3 sequence reads: CASSLTTGKETEAFF. DNA for the CDR3: TGTGCCAGCTCGCTAACTACAGGGAAGGAGACTGAAGCTTTCTTT.

The chain recombines TRBV28 with TRBJ1-5; no definite D call. V shed 5 bases and J shed 5 bases, with 13 bases lying between them. CDR1 MDHEN and CDR2 SYDVKM come from the germline V gene. The CDR3 contains 14 residues. The CDR3 DNA reads TGTGCCAGCAGTCTATTTGGCCAGGATCAGCCCCAGCATTTT. It specifies CASSLFGQDQPQHF.

The chain couples TRBV4-1 to TRBJ1-3, with D maybe TRBD1 (5 bases). V shed 0 bases and J shed 3 bases, with 9 bases lying between them. CDR3 length: 15 amino acids. The germline gives CDR1 MGHRA, CDR2 YSYEKL. The CDR3, as DNA: TGCGCCAGCAGCCAAGACTGGGGCAGTGGAAACACCATATATTTT. Residues: CASSQDWGSGNTIYF.

This chain connects TRBV13 to TRBJ1-6; D is undetermined. This CDR3 comprises 14 residues. With 2 bases removed from V and 7 bases from J, the gap between germline ends came to 9 bases. Germline assignment: CDR1 PRHDT and CDR2 FYEKMQ (reference sequence). CDR3 sequence: CASSLRSVNSPLHF. The CDR3 region has the DNA TGTGCCAGCAGCTTACGGAGTGTCAATTCACCCCTCCACTTT.

The chain combines TRBV18 with TRBJ1-1; D is undetermined. Germline-derived CDR1 and CDR2 are KGHSH and LQKENI. V lost 1 base and J lost 3, with 9 bases in between. There are 14 residues in the CDR3. The DNA of the CDR3 is TGTGCCAGCTCACCACGAGGGCAGGACACTGAAGCTTTCTTT. Its translation: CASSPRGQDTEAFF.

This clone has just a few counts. The chain carries TRBV12-3 or TRBV12-4 and TRBJ1-1; D possibly corresponds to TRBD1 (5 bases). The V gene lost 8 bases and the J gene lost 2 bases, with 12 bases spanning the gap. The CDR3 extends over 13 amino acids. The CDR3 DNA is TGTGCCAGCTTTCGCAGGGAAAACACTGAAGCTTTCTTT. Its protein is CASFRRENTEAFF.

This rearrangement joins TRBV5-1 to TRBJ1-3, with 7 bases lining up with TRBD1. The CDR3 has 15 residues. CDR1 is SGHRS, CDR2 YFSETQ, per germline. The J segment lost 1 base and the V segment lost 3 bases, leaving 4 bases of the junction unmatched. CDR3: CASSSEGASGNTIYF. The CDR3 DNA is TGCGCCAGCAGCTCAGAGGGGGCATCTGGAAACACCATATATTTT. Full variable domain (rest looked up from reference TRBV5-1 and TRBJ1-3): KAGVTQTPRYLIKTRGQQVTLSCSPISGHRSVSWYQQTPGQGLQFLFEYFSETQRNKGNFPGRFSGRQFSNSRSEMNVSTLELGDSALYLCASSSEGASGNTIYFGEGSWLTVV.

The V call is TRBV24-1, the J call TRBJ2-2; D ambiguous. This CDR3 contains 14 residues. V dropped 9 bases and J dropped 5 bases, with 15 bases sitting between them. Germline V CDR1 and CDR2: KGHDR, SFDVKD. CDR3 sequence (DNA): TGTGCCACCGCGTCAGGTGGTGGGACCGGGGAGCTGTTTTTT. Translation gives CATASGGGTGELFF.

This chain joins TRBV27 and TRBJ2-3; tentatively, D is TRBD2 (6 bases). The length of the CDR3 is 16 residues. The germline gives CDR1 MNHEY, CDR2 SMNVEV (reference sequence). V was pared by 6 bases and J by 3 bases, with 19 bases between. CDR3 coding DNA: TGTGCCAGCAGCCCCGGAGGGAATAGTTGGACAGATACGCAGTATTTT. Protein product: CASSPGGNSWTDTQYF.

V usage is TRBV5-1 and J usage is TRBJ2-5, with unresolved D. The CDR3 is made up of 13 amino acids. Germline CDR1 and CDR2: SGHRS and YFSETQ. V was clipped by 2 bases and J by 1 base, with 6 bases between them. The chain's CDR3 is CASSFSSQETQYF. CDR3 coding DNA: TGCGCCAGCAGCTTTAGCAGCCAAGAGACCCAGTACTTC. The variable domain in full, with the rest retrieved from reference TRBV5-1 and TRBJ2-5, is KAGVTQTPRYLIKTRGQQVTLSCSPISGHRSVSWYQQTPGQGLQFLFEYFSETQRNKGNFPGRFSGRQFSNSRSEMNVSTLELGDSALYLCASSFSSQETQYFGPGTRLLVL.

The chain recombines TRBV7-3 with TRBJ2-1; D might be TRBD1 (6 bases). CDR1 and CDR2 from the germline V gene are SGHTA and FQGTGA. V lost 2 bases and J lost 9, with 17 bases in between. The CDR3 covers 15 residues. CDR3 DNA sequence: TGTGCCAGCAGCTTAGCTGGGGGCCTTGTAGCTGAGCAGTTCTTC. This sequence encodes CASSLAGGLVAEQFF.

This clone was seen only a few times. The V call is TRBV5-6, the J call TRBJ2-3; D uncertain. V dropped 7 bases and J dropped 0 bases, with 6 bases sitting between them. The V gene's germline CDR1 is SGHDT and CDR2 YYEEEE. The CDR3 consists of 12 residues. The CDR3 reads CASSQSTDTQYF. The CDR3 DNA is TGTGCCAGCTCACAAAGCACAGATACGCAGTATTTT.

The chain employs TRBV2 and TRBJ2-5; no clear D. Per germline, CDR1 SNHLY and CDR2 FYNNEI. CDR3 length equals 13 residues. CDR3 sequence (DNA): TGTGCAACCAAATTCAGTGTCCCAGAGACCCAGTACTTC. This sequence encodes CATKFSVPETQYF.

The chain recombines TRBV11-2 with TRBJ2-2; TRBD1 might be the D (6 bases). In germline, CDR1 is SGHAT, CDR2 FQNNGV. This CDR3 is 15 amino acids long. The V gene lost 4 bases and the J gene lost 3 bases, with 12 bases spanning the gap. The CDR3 bases are TGTGCCAGCAGCTCGGGACAACTTTACACCGGGGAGCTGTTTTTT. Translated: CASSSGQLYTGELFF.

The CDR3 sequence: CASSHGVDAGQPQHF. For the CDR3, the DNA is TGTGCCAGCAGCCACGGGGTTGACGCGGGCCAGCCCCAGCATTTT. J is TRBJ1-5 and V is TRBV6-6, with D uncertain. Germline CDR1 reads MNHNY; CDR2 reads SVGAGI (reference sequence). CDR3 length: 15 amino acids. The V and J ends lost 6 bases and 7 bases respectively, with 19 bases between them.

The gene calls are TRBV2 and TRBJ2-1, with 13 bases that match TRBD2. Germline V CDR1 and CDR2: SNHLY, FYNNEI. The ends lost 6 bases at V and 1 base at J; junction bases unmatched: 6. CDR3 size: 17 residues. The CDR3 DNA is TGTGCCAGCAGCACGACTAGCGGGGGGTGGTCCTACAATGAGCAGTTCTTC. Translated: CASSTTSGGWSYNEQFF.

This CDR3 is CSVDLAGQTGELFF. CDR3 DNA: TGCAGCGTTGACTTGGCAGGGCAAACCGGGGAGCTGTTTTTT. V usage is TRBV29-1 and J usage is TRBJ2-2, with D perhaps matching TRBD1 (5 bases). The V end was cut by 3 bases, the J end by 5 bases, with 13 bases between. CDR1 is SQVTM, CDR2 ANQGSEA, per germline. The CDR3 consists of 14 residues.

The V and J genes are TRBV2 and TRBJ1-2; D is possibly TRBD1 (6 bases). Trimming removed 5 bases from V and 3 bases from J, with 10 bases in between. The germline gives CDR1 SNHLY, CDR2 FYNNEI. This CDR3 is 13 amino acids long. CDR3 sequence reads: CASSQGWDYGYTF. The CDR3, as DNA: TGTGCCAGCAGTCAGGGGTGGGACTATGGCTACACCTTC.

V and J are TRBV2 and TRBJ2-2; 9 nucleotides agree with TRBD1. CDR1 and CDR2 (germline): SNHLY, FYNNEI. J was trimmed by 4 bases and V by 8 bases; bases with no gene match: 11. CDR3 length: 16 residues. Here the CDR3 DNA reads TGTGCCAGCCAACCCGGGACAGGGAAAGCCACCGGGGAGCTGTTTTTT. As protein: CASQPGTGKATGELFF.

The CDR3 DNA is TGTGCCAGCAGCCAAGTTGTTGAAGCGGGGCAGAATGAGCAGTTCTTC. This codes for CASSQVVEAGQNEQFF. V is TRBV3-1 (or the pseudogene TRBV3-2) and J is TRBJ2-1; 7 bases fit TRBD2. Germline V gene data show CDR1 as LGHDT and CDR2 as YNNKEL (reference sequence). V gave up 1 base and J gave up 7 bases; unmatched junction bases: 10. This CDR3 contains 16 residues.

This clone was seen a single time. The chain employs TRBV2 and TRBJ2-2, with a weak D call TRBD1 (6 bases). Germline CDR1 is SNHLY and CDR2 is FYNNEI. This CDR3 is built from 15 residues. The V and J ends lost 5 bases and 1 base respectively, with 11 bases between them. CDR3 region: CASSWDIQNTGELFF. The CDR3 bases are TGTGCCAGCAGTTGGGACATCCAGAACACCGGGGAGCTGTTTTTT.

The chain joins TRBV14 to TRBJ2-7; possibly TRBD1 for D (7 bases). From germline, CDR1 is SGHDN and CDR2 FVKESK. The CDR3 length is 14 residues. Trimming left V 2 bases short and J 7 bases short, with 15 bases between. The CDR3 sequence: CASSQFVQGGEQYF. Here the CDR3 DNA reads TGTGCCAGCAGCCAATTTGTCCAGGGGGGTGAGCAGTACTTC. Looking up the rest from reference TRBV14 and TRBJ2-7 gives the full variable domain: EAGVTQFPSHSVIEKGQTVTLRCDPISGHDNLYWYRRVMGKEIKFLLHFVKESKQDESGMPNNRFLAERTGGTYSTLKVQPAELEDSGVYFCASSQFVQGGEQYFGPGTRLTVT.

The chain links TRBV19 to TRBJ2-5, with 8 bases aligning to TRBD2. The ends lost 3 bases at V and 6 bases at J; junction bases unmatched: 6. This CDR3 is 14 amino acids long. Germline V gene data show CDR1 as LNHDA and CDR2 as SQIVND (reference sequence). CDR3 in amino acids: CASSMRPGGKTQYF. The CDR3 DNA follows: TGTGCCAGTAGTATGAGGCCGGGGGGGAAGACCCAGTACTTC.

V is TRBV2 and J is TRBJ2-1; 7 bases fit TRBD1. Trimming cost V 6 bases and J 2 bases; bases outside gene matches: 7. CDR1 and CDR2 (germline): SNHLY, FYNNEI. The CDR3 contains 15 residues. The CDR3 DNA reads TGTGCCAGCAGGGGAACCCAGGGGGCCTACAATGAGCAGTTCTTC. Encoded protein: CASRGTQGAYNEQFF.

The J gene is TRBJ2-3, the V gene TRBV5-4, with a weak D call TRBD1 (5 bases). The CDR3 spans 15 residues. Germline V gene data show CDR1 as SGHNT and CDR2 as YYREEE (reference sequence). Trimming left V 2 bases short and J 6 bases short, with 16 bases between. The CDR3 reads CASSFRSGAGDTQYF. The CDR3 DNA follows: TGTGCCAGCAGCTTCCGGTCTGGGGCTGGGGATACGCAGTATTTT.

About this clone itself: One junction end disagrees with the germline gene, perhaps due to a read error. Other DNA variants within this sample encode the same CDR3. V is TRBV4-3 and J is TRBJ2-1; D gene unclear. From germline, CDR1 is LGHNA and CDR2 YSLEER. The CDR3 covers 16 residues. CDR3 protein: CASSQELSSSYNEQFF. CDR3 bases: TGCGCCAGCAGCCAAGAATTAAGTAGCTCCTACAATGAGCAATTCTTC.